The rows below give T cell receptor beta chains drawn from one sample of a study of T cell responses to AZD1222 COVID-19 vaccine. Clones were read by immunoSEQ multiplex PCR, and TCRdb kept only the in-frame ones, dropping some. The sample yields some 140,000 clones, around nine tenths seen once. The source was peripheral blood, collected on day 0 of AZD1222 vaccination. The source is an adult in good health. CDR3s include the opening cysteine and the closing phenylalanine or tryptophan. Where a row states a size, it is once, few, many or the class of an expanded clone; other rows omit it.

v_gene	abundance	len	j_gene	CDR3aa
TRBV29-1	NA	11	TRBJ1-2	CSVLQGYGYTF
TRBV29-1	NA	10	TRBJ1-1	CSAGLPEAFF
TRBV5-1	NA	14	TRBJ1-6	CASSLDRGHSPLHF
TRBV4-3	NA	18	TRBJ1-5	CASSRSDRGESSNQPQHF
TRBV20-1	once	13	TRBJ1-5	CSASLQVNQPQHF
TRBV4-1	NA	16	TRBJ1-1	CASSLHGADGNTEAFF
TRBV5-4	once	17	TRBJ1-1	CASSPTNRDSENTEAFF
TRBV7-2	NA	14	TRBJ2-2	CASSRDGNTGELFF
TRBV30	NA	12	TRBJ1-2	CAWTTDGGGYTF
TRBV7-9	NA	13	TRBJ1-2	CASSPLEAYGYTF
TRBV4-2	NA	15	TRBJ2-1	CASSQGTGSYNEQFF
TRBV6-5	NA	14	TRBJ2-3	CASLPGGGTDTQYF
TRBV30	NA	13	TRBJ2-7	CASDRDRDYEQYF
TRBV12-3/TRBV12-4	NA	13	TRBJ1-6	CASFAGENSPLHF
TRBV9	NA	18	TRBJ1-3	CASSVVPAGQGSGNTIYF
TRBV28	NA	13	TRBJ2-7	CATGLAGTYEQYF
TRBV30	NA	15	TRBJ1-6	CAWSPRSSYNSPLHF
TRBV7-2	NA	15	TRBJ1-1	CASSLETAMNTEAFF
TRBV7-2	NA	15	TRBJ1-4	CASSRPGQGREKLFF
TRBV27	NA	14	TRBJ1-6	CASSVGGVNSPLHF
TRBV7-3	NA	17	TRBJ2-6	CASSTTGIRSGANVLTF
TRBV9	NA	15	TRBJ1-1	CASSVVGDRNTEAFF
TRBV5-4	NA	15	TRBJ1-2	CASSWGGRTSYGYTF
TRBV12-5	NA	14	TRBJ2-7	CASGTGGPTYEQYF
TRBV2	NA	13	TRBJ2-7	CATQDRQPYEQYF
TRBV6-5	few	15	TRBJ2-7	CASSPWEFRGSEQYF
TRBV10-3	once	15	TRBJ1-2	CAISVGRQDGDGYTF
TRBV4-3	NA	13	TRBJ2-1	CASSLGQGYEQFF
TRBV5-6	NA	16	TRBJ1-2	CASSLLTNTLNYGYTF
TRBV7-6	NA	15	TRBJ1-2	CASSLARGVGYGYTF
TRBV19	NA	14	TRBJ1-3	CASSIQDRGNTIYF
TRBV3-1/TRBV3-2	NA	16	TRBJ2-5	CASSQDGQGASETQYF
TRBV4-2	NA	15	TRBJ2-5	CASSQGGGRKETQYF
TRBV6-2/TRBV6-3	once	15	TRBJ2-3	CASSYSRVLVDTQYF
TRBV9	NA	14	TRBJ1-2	CASSPGTTLGGYTF
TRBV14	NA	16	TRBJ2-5	CASSQGIWRGTETQYF
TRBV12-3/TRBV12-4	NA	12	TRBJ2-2	CASLGDTGELFF
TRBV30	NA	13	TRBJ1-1	CAWRRVSNTEAFF
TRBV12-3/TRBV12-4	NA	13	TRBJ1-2	CASSSTGGAGYTF
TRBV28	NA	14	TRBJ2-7	CASSFPSGKYEQYF
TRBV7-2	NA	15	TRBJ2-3	CASSPGLATTDTQYF
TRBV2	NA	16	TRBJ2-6	CARGGDVNSGANVLTF
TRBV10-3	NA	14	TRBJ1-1	CAIMGDPEYTEAFF
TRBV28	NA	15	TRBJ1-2	CASTRRQGTGFLYTF
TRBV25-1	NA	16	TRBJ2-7	CASSGFDRGRTEEQYF
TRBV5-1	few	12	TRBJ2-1	CASLSSYNEQFF
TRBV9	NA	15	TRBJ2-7	CASSQGPDEAYEQYF
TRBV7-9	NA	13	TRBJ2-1	CASVGAGSGSQFF
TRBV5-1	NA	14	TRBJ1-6	CASSPSTGNSPLHF
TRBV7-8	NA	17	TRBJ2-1	CASSLAASVMSYNEQFF
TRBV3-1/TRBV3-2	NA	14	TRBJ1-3	CASSQSYSGNTIYF
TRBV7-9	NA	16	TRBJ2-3	CASSTRQGPGPDTQYF
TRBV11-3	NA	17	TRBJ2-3	CASSLAPGPGRADTQYF
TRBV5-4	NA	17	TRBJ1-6	CASSLAGSGSYNSPLHF
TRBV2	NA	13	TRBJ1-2	CASSEELYYGYTF